Listed here is a single T cell receptor beta chain. As yet, its antigen is unknown. The germline gives CDR1 SGHRS, CDR2 YFSETQ. This CDR3 has 17 amino acids. The V and J ends lost 4 bases and 2 bases, in that order; junction bases with no gene match: 13. This sample is part of a study of cytomegalovirus exposure and HLA in healthy donors. General study results and limits: Earlier analysis looked at TCR beta V segments, and most were productive about 90% or about 30% of the time.

The primer mix had 60 Vbeta and 13 Jbeta primers. Data came from immunoSEQ multiplex PCR; TCRdb stores just in-frame clones and leaves some out. This sample's clone table lists 40,000 to 65,000 clones. The TCR comes from a man aged 40-55 years in good health and CMV-seropositive. The sample was PBMCs. The rearrangement joins TRBV5-1 to TRBJ2-7; 9 nucleotides match TRBD2. CDR3 coding DNA: TGCGCCAGCAGCCCCGTTGCGACTAGCGGAGAAACCTACGAGCAGTACTTC. This gives the protein CASSPVATSGETYEQYF.